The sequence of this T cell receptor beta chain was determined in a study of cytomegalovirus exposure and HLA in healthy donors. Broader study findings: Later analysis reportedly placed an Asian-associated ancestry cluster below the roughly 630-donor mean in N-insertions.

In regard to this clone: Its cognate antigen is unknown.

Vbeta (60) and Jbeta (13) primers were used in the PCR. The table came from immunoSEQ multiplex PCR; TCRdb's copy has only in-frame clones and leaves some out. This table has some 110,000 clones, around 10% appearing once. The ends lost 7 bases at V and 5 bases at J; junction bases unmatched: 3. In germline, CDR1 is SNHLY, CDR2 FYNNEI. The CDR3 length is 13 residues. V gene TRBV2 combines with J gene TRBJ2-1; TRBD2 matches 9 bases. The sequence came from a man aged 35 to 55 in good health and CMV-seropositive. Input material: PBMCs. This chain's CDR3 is CASTSGTNNEQFF. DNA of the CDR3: TGTGCCAGCACTAGCGGGACCAACAATGAGCAGTTCTTC.